A single sample gave rise to the 5 T cell receptor beta chains below, sequenced in a study of tumor-infiltrating lymphocytes in primary liver carcinoma. The study extracted blood RNA from unsorted whole blood and also extracted germline DNA. cDNA specific to TCR beta was made from 450 to 500 ng of total RNA, with a constant-region primer employed for priming. Libraries for TCR beta were built through three nested multiplex PCR rounds, which together made up a slightly modified ARM-PCR procedure. Amplification in the first two PCR rounds was performed using TRBV1-TRBV30 forward primers and a C-beta reverse primer for around 9 cycles each. In TCRdb, the multiplex PCR reads were re-called with MiXCR into one record per CDR3 protein. The sample has 200,000 or so distinct CDR3 sequences; less than 75% are singletons. The sequenced material came from peripheral blood. These receptors were taken from a woman aged 55-69 years with primary liver carcinoma and hepatitis B virus infection.

This clonotype was observed a few times. V is TRBV10-1 and J is TRBJ2-3; 9 nucleotides match TRBD1. CDR1 and CDR2 from the germline V gene are WNHNN and SYGVQD (reference sequence). The CDR3 sequence is 15 residues long. The ends lost 4 bases at V and 4 bases at J; junction bases unmatched: 6. The CDR3 region is CASSGGQGQADTQYF. The CDR3 nucleotides read TGCGCCAGCAGTGGGGGACAGGGTCAAGCAGATACGCAGTATTTT.

As to this clonotype: One end of the junction does not line up with germline, which may come from a read error. This chain joins TRBV5-4 and TRBJ2-1; D remains ambiguous. CDR1 and CDR2 (germline): SGHNT, YYREEE (reference sequence). The CDR3 is made up of 13 amino acids. The CDR3 bases are TGTGCCACCAGCCCATTTGGTGGCTATGAGCAGTTCTTC. It yields the protein CATSPFGGYEQFF.

This clonotype has more than one count but fewer than ten. A much more abundant neighbour one base away suggests this may be a read error. The CDR3 DNA reads as TGTGCCAGCAGCCAAGAGAGTCTAGCGGAAGATACGCGGTATTTT. Residues: CASSQESLAEDTRYF. The chain recombines TRBV4-2 with TRBJ2-3, with 7 nucleotides matching TRBD2. The germline gives CDR1 LGHNA, CDR2 YNFKEQ. The CDR3 loop spans 15 amino acids.

A word on this clonotype: A read error may produce the germline difference seen at one junction end. This chain connects TRBV11-2 to TRBJ2-7, with TRBD2 matching over 8 bases. Germline V gene data show CDR1 as SGHAT and CDR2 as FQNNGV. The CDR3 is 18 amino acids. The CDR3 region is CASSSRRVLAVRSYEQYF. CDR3 DNA: TGTGCAAGCAGCTCTCGTCGAGTACTAGCGGTTAGATCCTACGAGCAGTACTTC.

The chain couples TRBV6-5 to TRBJ1-3; the D is unclear. This CDR3 comprises 15 residues. Germline V gene sequence: CDR1 MNHEY, CDR2 SVGAGI. This CDR3 is CTIQWEHNLGNTIYF. The CDR3 region has the DNA TGTACCATCCAATGGGAACATAACCTTGGAAACACCATATATTTT.